These 26 T cell receptor beta chains came from one sample sequenced in a study of blood T cell repertoires in COVID-19. The data were produced by immunoSEQ multiplex PCR, yet TCRdb's version contains in-frame clones alone and is incomplete. The repertoire consists of 56,000 or so clones, with roughly 90% occurring once and the leading ten covering 20% to 25%. Sequenced input: peripheral blood. The receptors derive from a human donor in a cohort sampled during active COVID-19.

The V and J genes are TRBV18 and TRBJ1-1; possibly TRBD1 for D (6 bases). Germline assignment: CDR1 KGHSH and CDR2 LQKENI. V lost 3 bases, J lost 1 base, and 9 bases lay in between. This CDR3 region has 14 residues. The CDR3 spells CASSPPGQNTEAFF. In nucleotides, the CDR3 is TGTGCCAGCTCACCCCCGGGACAGAACACTGAAGCTTTCTTT.

The chain combines TRBV19 with TRBJ1-5; 8 nucleotides agree with TRBD1. The CDR3 covers 16 residues. Germline CDR1 LNHDA, CDR2 SQIVND (reference sequence). J lost 4 bases, V lost 1 base, and 6 bases had no gene match. For the CDR3, the DNA is TGTGCCAGTAGTATAGGGGACAGGCTTGTTAATCAGCCCCAGCATTTT. Translating it yields CASSIGDRLVNQPQHF.

V is TRBV7-9 and J is TRBJ1-4; no reliable D call. V lost 4 bases to trimming and J lost 5 bases, with 14 bases between them. This CDR3 is 15 amino acids long. Germline V gene sequence: CDR1 SEHNR, CDR2 FQNEAQ (reference sequence). In nucleotides, the CDR3 is TGTGCCAGCAGCTATCTTTTGGGAGACAATGAAAAACTGTTTTTT. This codes for CASSYLLGDNEKLFF.

The chain recombines TRBV19 with TRBJ2-7; D uncertain. The V and J ends lost 5 bases and 0 bases respectively, with 14 bases between them. This CDR3 has 15 residues. CDR1 LNHDA and CDR2 SQIVND come from the germline V gene (reference sequence). The CDR3 sequence is CASSQFLRSSYEQYF. Here the CDR3 DNA reads TGTGCCAGTAGTCAGTTCCTCCGGAGCTCCTACGAGCAGTACTTC.

The V call is TRBV6-2 or TRBV6-3, the J call TRBJ2-7; 7 bases fit TRBD1. This CDR3 has 15 amino acids. Germline V CDR1 and CDR2: MNHEY, SVGEGT. With 0 bases clipped from V and 3 bases from J, the junction kept 5 bases outside the gene matches. As DNA, the CDR3 is TGTGCCAGCAGTTACTCCGGGACAGTTCACTACGAGCAGTACTTC. Its translation: CASSYSGTVHYEQYF.

The chain is built from TRBV9 and TRBJ2-3; D may be TRBD1 (5 bases). V was trimmed by 3 bases and J by 0 bases, leaving 8 bases between them. The germline gives CDR1 SGDLS, CDR2 YYNGEE. This CDR3 spans 14 amino acids. In DNA form, the CDR3 reads TGTGCCAGCAGCGCGTCAGGGAGCACAGATACGCAGTATTTT. It codes for CASSASGSTDTQYF. Combining the CDR3 with reference TRBV9 and TRBJ2-3 gives the whole variable domain DSGVTQTPKHLITATGQRVTLRCSPRSGDLSVYWYQQSLDQGLQFLIQYYNGEERAKGNILERFSAQQFPDLHSELNLSSLELGDSALYFCASSASGSTDTQYFGPGTRLTVL.

The chain joins TRBV11-2 to TRBJ2-5; perhaps TRBD1 as D (7 bases). Germline V gene lookup returns CDR1 SGHAT and CDR2 FQNNGV. V was shortened by 3 bases and J by 11 bases, with 13 bases between the two germline ends. The length of the CDR3 is 12 residues. The CDR3 region is CASSFTGEVQYF. As DNA, the CDR3 is TGTGCCAGCAGCTTTACAGGGGAGGTTCAGTACTTC.

J is TRBJ2-7 and V is TRBV6-5; D is perhaps TRBD2 (6 bases). V lost 2 bases, J lost 6 bases, and 14 bases lay in between. CDR3 length: 14 amino acids. CDR1 and CDR2 from the germline V gene are MNHEY and SVGAGI. This CDR3 is CASSYGGTGFEQYF. In nucleotides, the CDR3 is TGTGCCAGCAGTTACGGGGGGACGGGGTTCGAGCAGTACTTC.

V is TRBV30 and J is TRBJ2-7, with TRBD2 as a possible D gene (5 bases). CDR1 GTSNPN and CDR2 SVGIG come from the germline V gene (reference sequence). CDR3 size: 12 residues. V was shortened by 3 bases and J by 4 bases, with 10 bases between the two germline ends. The CDR3 region is CAWRYGVYEQYF. In DNA form, the CDR3 reads TGTGCCTGGAGGTACGGGGTATACGAGCAGTACTTC.

J is TRBJ2-5 and V is TRBV6-1, with D perhaps TRBD1 (6 bases). Germline V lookup: CDR1 MNHNS, CDR2 SASEGT. With 1 base removed from V and 5 bases from J, the gap between germline ends came to 14 bases. This CDR3 has 15 amino acids. This CDR3 is CASSEGDRLLETQYF. Written as DNA, the CDR3 is TGTGCCAGCAGTGAAGGAGACAGGCTGTTGGAGACCCAGTACTTC.

V is TRBV19 and J is TRBJ1-5; the D gene is possibly TRBD1 (6 bases). V lost 3 bases and J lost 7, with 13 bases in between. Germline lookup yields CDR1 LNHDA and CDR2 SQIVND (reference sequence). The CDR3 runs 14 residues. This CDR3 reads CASSIPPGDQPQHF. The CDR3, as DNA: TGTGCCAGTAGTATTCCGCCAGGGGACCAGCCCCAGCATTTT.

This rearrangement joins TRBV10-3 to TRBJ2-6; 7 positions agree with TRBD1. This CDR3 region has 19 residues. V gave up 3 bases and J gave up 0 bases; unmatched junction bases: 11. CDR1 and CDR2 (germline): ENHRY, SYGVKD. In DNA form, the CDR3 reads TGTGCCATCAGTGACTCCCGGGACAGTGATTACTCTGGGGCCAACGTCCTGACTTTC. This codes for CAISDSRDSDYSGANVLTF.

The chain carries TRBV7-9 and TRBJ2-3, with 7 bases matching TRBD1. CDR3 size: 17 residues. Trimming cost V 2 bases and J 2 bases; bases outside gene matches: 10. Germline V gene data show CDR1 as SEHNR and CDR2 as FQNEAQ (reference sequence). This chain's CDR3 is CASSLKTGSRYTDTQYF. DNA of the CDR3: TGTGCCAGCAGCTTAAAGACAGGGTCCCGTTACACAGATACGCAGTATTTT.

The chain joins TRBV9 to TRBJ1-2, with TRBD1 identical over 11 bases. Trimming removed 6 bases from V and 4 bases from J; junction bases left unmatched: 8. The germline V gene has CDR1 SGDLS and CDR2 YYNGEE. This CDR3 is 15 amino acids long. The CDR3 DNA is TGTGCCAGCAATTCCAGGACAGGGGGCATCTATGGCTACACCTTC. It encodes CASNSRTGGIYGYTF.

J is TRBJ2-7 and V is TRBV5-6; the match to TRBD2 covers 10 bases. J lost 2 bases, V lost 5 bases, and 4 bases had no gene match. The V gene's germline CDR1 is SGHDT and CDR2 YYEEEE. This CDR3 contains 14 residues. The CDR3 DNA sequence: TGTGCCAGCAGTTCCGGACTAGCGGCCTACGAGCAGTACTTC. Translation: CASSSGLAAYEQYF.

This clone has a single count. The genes are TRBV4-1 and TRBJ2-7; 9 nucleotides align to TRBD1. Trimming at V came to 1 base and at J to 7 bases, leaving 2 bases not matched to a gene. CDR3 size: 13 residues. Germline CDR1 reads MGHRA; CDR2 reads YSYEKL. CDR3 coding DNA: TGCGCCAGCAGCCAAGGACAGGGGGGGGAGCAGTACTTC. It codes for CASSQGQGGEQYF.

The chain has TRBV27 and TRBJ2-2; D remains ambiguous. CDR1 is MNHEY, CDR2 SMNVEV, per germline (reference sequence). The CDR3 loop spans 14 amino acids. Between the trimmed V and J ends, which lost 6 bases and 3 bases, there was a span of 11 bases. CDR3 residues: CASSPWSDTGELFF. The DNA for the CDR3 is TGTGCCAGCAGCCCCTGGTCAGACACCGGGGAGCTGTTTTTT.

The chain uses TRBV18 and TRBJ2-1; 8 nucleotides line up with TRBD1. Germline CDR1 is KGHSH and CDR2 is LQKENI. This CDR3 is built from 15 residues. The J segment lost 5 bases and the V segment lost 3 bases, leaving 6 bases of the junction unmatched. The CDR3 loop reads CASSPPGQVNNEQFF. CDR3 coding DNA: TGTGCCAGCTCACCCCCGGGACAGGTGAACAATGAGCAGTTCTTC.

CDR3: CASSPQGATGNTIYF. The CDR3 DNA sequence: TGTGCCAGCAGTCCACAGGGGGCAACTGGAAACACCATATATTTT. This chain links TRBV11-2 with TRBJ1-3, with 9 bases lining up with TRBD1. Germline-derived CDR1 and CDR2 are SGHAT and FQNNGV. The CDR3 totals 15 residues. J gave up 2 bases and V 6 bases, and 5 bases lay outside the gene matches.

This clone has just one count. The rearrangement uses TRBV7-8 and TRBJ2-6, with 8 positions matching TRBD2. V gave up 1 base and J gave up 4 bases; unmatched junction bases: 15. Germline-derived CDR1 and CDR2 are SGHVS and FQNEAQ. The CDR3 is made up of 20 amino acids. CDR3 region: CASSLGGGTGTSIGANVLTF. The CDR3 bases are TGTGCCAGCAGCTTAGGCGGGGGGACGGGTACGTCCATCGGGGCCAACGTCCTGACTTTC.

The chain combines TRBV7-2 with TRBJ1-4, with D unclear. This CDR3 region has 14 residues. V lost 3 bases and J lost 5, with 10 bases in between. From germline, CDR1 is SGHTA and CDR2 FQGNSA. CDR3 coding DNA: TGTGCCAGCAGCTTGACCGGGGTCAATGAAAAACTGTTTTTT. It is translated as CASSLTGVNEKLFF.

A few counts support this clone. The rearrangement joins TRBV30 to TRBJ2-7; 7 bases agree with TRBD1. Per germline, CDR1 GTSNPN and CDR2 SVGIG (reference sequence). V shed 5 bases and J 4 bases; nucleotides not matched to a gene: 11. The CDR3 contains 14 residues. The CDR3 DNA is TGTGCCTGGGCTCAGGACAGGATGCTATACGAGCAGTACTTC. It encodes CAWAQDRMLYEQYF.

This clone has only one observation. The chain recombines TRBV11-2 with TRBJ2-5; D perhaps matches TRBD2 (6 bases). With 4 bases removed from V and 4 bases from J, the gap between germline ends came to 10 bases. The length of the CDR3 is 13 residues. Per the germline V gene, CDR1 is SGHAT and CDR2 is FQNNGV. The DNA of the CDR3 is TGTGCCAGCAGCTGGAGGGGCGGAGAGACCCAGTACTTC. Encoded protein: CASSWRGGETQYF.

As DNA, the CDR3 is TGTGCCAGCAGCAAAGGGGGGGAGGCGAGCTATGGCTACACCTTC. It specifies CASSKGGEASYGYTF. The V call is TRBV21-1, the J call TRBJ1-2. TRBV21-1 is a known pseudogene. There are 15 residues in the CDR3.

This chain connects TRBV21-1 to TRBJ2-5; the table's D call of TRBD1 was not tested on the DNA. TRBV21-1 is designated a pseudogene. The CDR3 contains 16 residues. The DNA of the CDR3 is TGTGCCAGCACCGGGGACCGTTTAGGGGGCCAAGAGACCCAGTACTTC. Its protein product is CASTGDRLGGQETQYF.

The rearrangement links TRBV7-9 to TRBJ2-2, with D possibly matching TRBD2 (6 bases). This CDR3 region has 15 residues. CDR1 and CDR2 (germline): SEHNR, FQNEAQ (reference sequence). The germline V and J ends were trimmed by 6 bases and 6 bases, with 17 bases remaining between them. The CDR3 DNA reads TGTGCCAGCAGAGAGGGACTCTATGGCGCCGGGGAGCTGTTTTTT. Its protein is CASREGLYGAGELFF.